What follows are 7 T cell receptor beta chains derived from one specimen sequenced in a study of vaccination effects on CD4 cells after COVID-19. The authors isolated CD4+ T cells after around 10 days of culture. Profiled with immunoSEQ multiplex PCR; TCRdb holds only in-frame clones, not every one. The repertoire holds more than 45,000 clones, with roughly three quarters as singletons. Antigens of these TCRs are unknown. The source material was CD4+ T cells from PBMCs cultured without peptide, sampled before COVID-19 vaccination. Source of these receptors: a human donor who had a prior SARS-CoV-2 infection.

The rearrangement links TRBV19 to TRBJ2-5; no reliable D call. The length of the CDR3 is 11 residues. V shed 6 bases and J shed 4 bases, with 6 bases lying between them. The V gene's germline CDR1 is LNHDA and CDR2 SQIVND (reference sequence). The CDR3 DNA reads TGTGCCAGTAGCCGAGGAGAGACCCAGTACTTC. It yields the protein CASSRGETQYF.

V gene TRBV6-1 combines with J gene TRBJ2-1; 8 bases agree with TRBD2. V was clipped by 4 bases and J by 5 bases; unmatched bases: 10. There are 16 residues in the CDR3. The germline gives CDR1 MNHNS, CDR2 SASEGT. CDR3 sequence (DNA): TGTGCCAGCAGTGGACGGGGGGGCCTGGGAGACAATGAGCAGTTCTTC. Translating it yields CASSGRGGLGDNEQFF.

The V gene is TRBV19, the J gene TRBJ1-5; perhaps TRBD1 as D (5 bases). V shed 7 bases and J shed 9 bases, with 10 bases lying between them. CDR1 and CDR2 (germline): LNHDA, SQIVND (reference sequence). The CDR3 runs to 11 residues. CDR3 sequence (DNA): TGTGCCAGTACCACCGGGGGGCCCCAGCATTTT. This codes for CASTTGGPQHF. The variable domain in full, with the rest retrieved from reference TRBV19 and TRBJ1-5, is DGGITQSPKYLFRKEGQNVTLSCEQNLNHDAMYWYRQDPGQGLRLIYYSQIVNDFQKGDIAEGYSVSREKKESFPLTVTSAQKNPTAFYLCASTTGGPQHFGDGTRLSIL.

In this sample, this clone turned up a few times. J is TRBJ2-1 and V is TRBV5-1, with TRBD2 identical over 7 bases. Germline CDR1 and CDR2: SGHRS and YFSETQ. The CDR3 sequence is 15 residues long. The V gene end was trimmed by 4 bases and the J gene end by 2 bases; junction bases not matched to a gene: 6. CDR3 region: CASSGTSGTYNEQFF. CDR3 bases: TGCGCCAGCAGCGGAACCAGCGGGACCTACAATGAGCAGTTCTTC.

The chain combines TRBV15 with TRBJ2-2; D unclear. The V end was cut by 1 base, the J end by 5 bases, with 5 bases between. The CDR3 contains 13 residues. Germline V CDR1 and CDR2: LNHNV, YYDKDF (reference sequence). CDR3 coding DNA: TGTGCCACCAGCAGAGGGGGTACCGGGGAGCTGTTTTTT. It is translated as CATSRGGTGELFF. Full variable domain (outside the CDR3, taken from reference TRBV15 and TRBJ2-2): DAMVIQNPRYQVTQFGKPVTLSCSQTLNHNVMYWYQQKSSQAPKLLFHYYDKDFNNEADTPDNFQSRRPNTSFCFLDIRSPGLGDTAMYLCATSRGGTGELFFGEGSRLTVL.

The CDR3 spells CASSLQGSPDTQYF. CDR3 DNA: TGCGCCAGCAGCCTACAGGGTTCCCCAGATACGCAGTATTTT. This chain uses TRBV4-3 with TRBJ2-3, with TRBD1 as a possible D gene (6 bases). This CDR3 is 14 amino acids long. Germline loops: CDR1 LGHNA, CDR2 YSLEER. The germline V and J ends were trimmed by 4 bases and 4 bases, with 12 bases remaining between them.

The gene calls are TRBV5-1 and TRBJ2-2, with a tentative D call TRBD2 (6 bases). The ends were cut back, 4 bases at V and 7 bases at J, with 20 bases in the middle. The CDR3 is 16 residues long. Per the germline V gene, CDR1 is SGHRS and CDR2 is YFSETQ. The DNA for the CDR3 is TGCGCCAGCAGCCCCGAACCCGGAGGGCGAAGCGGGGAGCTGTTTTTT. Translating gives CASSPEPGGRSGELFF.